The 17 T cell receptor beta chains listed next were all sequenced from one sample in a study of Graves' ophthalmopathy and Graves' hyperthyroidism. RNA transcripts were the source from which TCR beta CDR3 regions were amplified. HTBI primers served in a first-round RT-PCR, which a second-round multiplex PCR followed. TCRdb re-analysed the multiplex PCR reads in MiXCR, keeping a single row per CDR3 protein. This sample has some 370,000 distinct CDR3 sequences, with 17% found just once. Sequencing was done on a sample of peripheral blood. Receptor source: an adult woman with stable Graves' hyperthyroidism.

The sample holds many counts of this clonotype. The chain uses TRBV12-3 or TRBV12-4 and TRBJ1-1; 7 bases fit TRBD1. The V segment lost 2 bases and the J segment 4 bases; nucleotides outside the gene matches: 1. The CDR3 contains 13 residues. In DNA form, the CDR3 reads TGTGCCAGCAGTTTATCAGGGGGCACTGAAGCTTTCTTT. Translated: CASSLSGGTEAFF.

This clonotype showed up many times. The chain is built from TRBV11-2 and TRBJ2-5, with 7 bases fitting TRBD2. V trimming: 2 bases; J trimming: 3 bases; junction bases outside the gene matches: 9. CDR3 length equals 16 residues. Germline CDR1 reads SGHAT; CDR2 reads FQNNGV. The chain's CDR3 is CASSLRPAGEEETQYF. The CDR3 DNA reads as TGTGCCAGCAGCTTAAGGCCGGCGGGAGAGGAAGAGACCCAGTACTTC. Variable domain in full (rest from reference TRBV11-2 and TRBJ2-5): EAGVAQSPRYKIIEKRQSVAFWCNPISGHATLYWYQQILGQGPKLLIQFQNNGVVDDSQLPKDRFSAERLKGVDSTLKIQPAKLEDSAVYLCASSLRPAGEEETQYFGPGTRLLVL.

This clonotype has a count of ten or more. The V gene is TRBV6-1, the J gene TRBJ1-6; 7 bases fit TRBD1. This CDR3 spans 18 amino acids. The V and J ends lost 6 bases and 7 bases, in that order; junction bases with no gene match: 18. CDR1 and CDR2 (germline): MNHNS, SASEGT. CDR3 sequence (DNA): TGTGCCAGCAGCCGACAGGGAATGGCCTCATCGGGGAATTCACCCCTCCACTTT. It yields the protein CASSRQGMASSGNSPLHF.

The chain links TRBV12-3 or TRBV12-4 to TRBJ1-5, with D uncertain. The CDR3 has 14 residues. The V and J ends lost 7 bases and 9 bases respectively, with 19 bases between them. CDR3 DNA: TGTGCCAGCAACTTTGGCCGTATTGGGAGGCCCCAGCATTTT. This gives the protein CASNFGRIGRPQHF.

In this sample, this clonotype turned up once. V usage is TRBV25-1 and J usage is TRBJ1-3, with D possibly TRBD1 on 6 matching bases. Trimming took off 4 bases at V and 0 bases at J, with 16 bases between the two ends. This CDR3 is built from 17 residues. Looked up from germline, CDR1 is MGHDK and CDR2 is SYGVNS. DNA for the CDR3: TGTGCCAGCAGTGGGGCGGGGGCCGCTAGCTCTGGAAACACCATATATTTT. Encoded protein: CASSGAGAASSGNTIYF.

This clonotype was observed many times. V and J are TRBV4-1 and TRBJ2-5, with TRBD2 matching 16 bases. From germline, CDR1 is MGHRA and CDR2 YSYEKL. V was clipped by 3 bases and J by 8 bases; unmatched bases: 3. The CDR3 loop spans 15 amino acids. CDR3 bases: TGCGCCAGCAGCCAGGGACTAGCGGGGGGGAGAACCCAGTACTTC. Protein: CASSQGLAGGRTQYF.

This clonotype has a count of ten or more. The chain recombines TRBV12-3 or TRBV12-4 with TRBJ1-2; possibly TRBD1 for D (5 bases). V gave up 5 bases and J gave up 8 bases, with 12 bases separating them. This CDR3 is built from 12 residues. CDR3 DNA: TGTGCCAGCAGTCTCCGGGGCGACGGCTACACCTTC. Protein sequence: CASSLRGDGYTF.

Many counts were recorded for this clonotype. This chain joins TRBV2 and TRBJ2-7, with 7 bases identical to TRBD2. CDR3 length: 13 amino acids. Germline V CDR1 and CDR2: SNHLY, FYNNEI. V trimming: 3 bases; J trimming: 7 bases; junction bases outside the gene matches: 6. CDR3 coding DNA: TGTGCCAGCAGTGACGGGCTAGCGGAGGAGCAGTACTTC. Protein sequence: CASSDGLAEEQYF.

In its sample, this clonotype was seen many times. V and J are TRBV12-3 or TRBV12-4 and TRBJ2-7; 8 nucleotides agree with TRBD1. This CDR3 has 16 amino acids. The V and J ends lost 0 bases and 6 bases, in that order; junction bases with no gene match: 10. In DNA, the CDR3 is TGTGCCAGCAGTTTAGCCCGGGACAGGTCTGTTGGCGAGCAGTACTTC. This gives the protein CASSLARDRSVGEQYF.

The table lists this clonotype with many counts. The CDR3 here is CAGTDRAEAFF. The CDR3 DNA is TGTGCCGGAACAGACAGGGCTGAAGCTTTCTTT. This rearrangement joins TRBV30 to TRBJ1-1; 7 positions match TRBD1. After removal of 8 bases from V and 6 bases from J, the junction contained 6 bases not matched to a gene. Germline V gene data show CDR1 as GTSNPN and CDR2 as SVGIG (reference sequence). The CDR3 contains 11 residues.

The chain carries TRBV5-1 and TRBJ1-3, with TRBD1 as a possible D gene (5 bases). The ends were cut back, 0 bases at V and 2 bases at J, with 12 bases in the middle. Germline lookup yields CDR1 SGHRS and CDR2 YFSETQ. CDR3 size: 16 residues. This CDR3 reads CASSLAGRVAGNTIYF. The CDR3 nucleotides are TGCGCCAGCAGCTTGGCCGGCAGGGTCGCTGGAAACACCATATATTTT.

This clonotype was counted ten times or more. The chain recombines TRBV12-3 or TRBV12-4 with TRBJ2-4; 7 bases are a match to TRBD2. The length of the CDR3 is 16 residues. Trimming at V came to 1 base and at J to 2 bases, leaving 5 bases not matched to a gene. The CDR3 here is CASSLGLADSKNIQYF. CDR3 in DNA: TGTGCCAGCAGTTTAGGACTAGCTGATTCCAAAAACATTCAGTACTTC.

This clonotype has ten or more counts. This chain joins TRBV2 and TRBJ2-7; 7 positions agree with TRBD1. After removal of 7 bases from V and 1 base from J, the junction contained 10 bases not matched to a gene. From germline, CDR1 is SNHLY and CDR2 FYNNEI. The CDR3 contains 15 residues. The CDR3 reads CASINMGQLSYEQYF. The CDR3 DNA follows: TGTGCCAGCATAAACATGGGACAGCTTTCCTACGAGCAGTACTTC. The full variable domain, its missing parts supplied by reference TRBV2 and TRBJ2-7, is EPEVTQTPSHQVTQMGQEVILRCVPISNHLYFYWYRQILGQKVEFLVSFYNNEISEKSEIFDDQFSVERPDGSNFTLKIRSTKLEDSAMYFCASINMGQLSYEQYFGPGTRLTVT.

The table lists this clonotype with many counts. This chain uses TRBV7-9 with TRBJ2-5; D ambiguous. The CDR3 length is 14 residues. The V gene lost 1 base and the J gene lost 1 base, with 7 bases spanning the gap. Germline-derived CDR1 and CDR2 are SEHNR and FQNEAQ (reference sequence). The CDR3, as DNA: TGTGCCAGCAGCTTAGAAGCAGGCCAAGAGACCCAGTACTTC. This gives the protein CASSLEAGQETQYF.

The table lists this clonotype with many counts. The rearrangement uses TRBV7-8 and TRBJ1-1; 11 positions agree with TRBD1. V was clipped by 3 bases and J by 7 bases; unmatched bases: 4. Germline V gives CDR1 SGHVS, CDR2 FQNEAQ. The CDR3 contains 14 residues. CDR3 sequence: CASSLDRGLNEAFF. As DNA, the CDR3 is TGTGCCAGCAGCTTGGACAGGGGGCTCAATGAAGCTTTCTTT.

The sample holds many counts of this clonotype. J is TRBJ2-7 and V is TRBV6-6, with 15 bases lining up with TRBD2. Germline V gives CDR1 MNHNY, CDR2 SVGAGI (reference sequence). The CDR3 length is 21 residues. Trimming cost V 0 bases and J 5 bases; bases outside gene matches: 17. The CDR3 spells CASSYSIQGWPGLAGGHEQYF. In DNA form, the CDR3 reads TGTGCCAGCAGTTACTCGATCCAAGGGTGGCCGGGACTAGCGGGAGGTCACGAGCAGTACTTC.

This chain connects TRBV12-3 or TRBV12-4 to TRBJ2-3; maybe TRBD2 (7 bases). The CDR3 contains 16 residues. Trimming pared 5 bases from V and 5 bases from J, leaving 20 bases between. CDR3 DNA sequence: TGTGCCAGCAGTCCCGCCAGGTGGGGGGGCAAAGATACGCAGTATTTT. Amino acids: CASSPARWGGKDTQYF.